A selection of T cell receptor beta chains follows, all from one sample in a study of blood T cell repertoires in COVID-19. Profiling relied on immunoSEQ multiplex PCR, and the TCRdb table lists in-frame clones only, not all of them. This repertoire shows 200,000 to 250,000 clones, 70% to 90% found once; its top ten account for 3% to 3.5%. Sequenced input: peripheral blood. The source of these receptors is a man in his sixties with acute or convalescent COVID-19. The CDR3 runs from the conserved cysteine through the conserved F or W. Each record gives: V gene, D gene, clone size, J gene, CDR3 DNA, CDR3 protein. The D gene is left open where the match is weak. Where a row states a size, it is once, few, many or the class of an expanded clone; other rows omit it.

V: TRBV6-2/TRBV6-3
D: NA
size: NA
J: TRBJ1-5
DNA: TGTGCCAGCAGTTACCCCTCGGGGGCCGGGGGGATCAATCAGCCCCAGCATTTT
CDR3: CASSYPSGAGGINQPQHF

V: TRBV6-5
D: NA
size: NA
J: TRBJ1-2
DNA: TGTGCCAGCAGCCACGGGACTGATGCTTATGGCTACACCTTC
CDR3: CASSHGTDAYGYTF

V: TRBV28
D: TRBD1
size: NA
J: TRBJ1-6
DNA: TGTGCCAGCAGTTCCCGGACAGGGACTTCACCCCTCCACTTT
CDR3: CASSSRTGTSPLHF

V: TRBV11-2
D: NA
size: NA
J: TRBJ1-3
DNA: TGTGCCAGCAGCTTAGCCGGGAGACGCTCTGGAAACACCATATATTTT
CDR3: CASSLAGRRSGNTIYF

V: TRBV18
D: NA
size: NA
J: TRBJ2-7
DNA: TGTGCCAGCTCACCAGGCCCAGACGAGCAGTACTTC
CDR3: CASSPGPDEQYF

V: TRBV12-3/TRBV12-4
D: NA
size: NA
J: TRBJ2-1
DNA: TGTGCCAGCAGAAGGGGGGGTGAGCAGTTCTTC
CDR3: CASRRGGEQFF

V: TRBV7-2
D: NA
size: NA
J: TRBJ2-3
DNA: TGTGCCAGCAGCCTCAGGGGCAGCACAGATACGCAGTATTTT
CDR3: CASSLRGSTDTQYF

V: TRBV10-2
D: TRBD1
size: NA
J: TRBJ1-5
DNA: TGCGCCACCAGGGGACAGGGCAATCAGCCCCAGCATTTT
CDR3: CATRGQGNQPQHF

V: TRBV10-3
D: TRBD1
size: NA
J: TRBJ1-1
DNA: TGTGCCATCAGGCCAGGGGGCAGGAACACTGAAGCTTTCTTT
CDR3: CAIRPGGRNTEAFF

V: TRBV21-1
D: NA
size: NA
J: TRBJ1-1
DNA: TGTGCCAGCAGCAAAGCGCCCCAGGGGACTGAAGCTTTCTTT
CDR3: CASSKAPQGTEAFF

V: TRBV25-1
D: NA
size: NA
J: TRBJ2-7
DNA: TGTGCCAGCAGTGACAGGGGGGCCTACGAGCAGTACTTC
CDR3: CASSDRGAYEQYF

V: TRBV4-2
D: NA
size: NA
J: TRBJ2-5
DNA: TGTGCCAGCAGCCAAGATACCGGGGAGACCCAGTACTTC
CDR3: CASSQDTGETQYF

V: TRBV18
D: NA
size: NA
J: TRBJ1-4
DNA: TGTGCCAGCTCACCACGGAAGGGGGAAAAACTGTTTTTT
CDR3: CASSPRKGEKLFF

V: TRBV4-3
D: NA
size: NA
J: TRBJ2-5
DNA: TGCGCCAGCAGCCAAGGGCTCGGGGACCAAGAGACCCAGTACTTC
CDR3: CASSQGLGDQETQYF

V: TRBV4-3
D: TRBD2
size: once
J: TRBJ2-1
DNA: TGCGCCAGCAGAGACAGCGGGGTAACCTACAATGAGCAGTTCTTC
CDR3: CASRDSGVTYNEQFF

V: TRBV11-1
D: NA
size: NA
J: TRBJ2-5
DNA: TGTGCCAGCAGCCTTCGGGACCAAGAGACCCAGTACTTC
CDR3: CASSLRDQETQYF

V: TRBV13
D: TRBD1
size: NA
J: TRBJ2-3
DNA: TGTGCCAGCAGCTTAAAACAGGGGGCCCGGGATACGCAGTATTTT
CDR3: CASSLKQGARDTQYF

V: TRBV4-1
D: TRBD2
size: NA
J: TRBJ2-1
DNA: TGCGCCAGCAGCAGCGCGGGGGGCTGGGGATACAATGAGCAGTTCTTC
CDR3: CASSSAGGWGYNEQFF

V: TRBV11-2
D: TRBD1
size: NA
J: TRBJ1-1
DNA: TGTGCCAGCAGCTTAGGGGGACAGACTGAAGCTTTCTTT
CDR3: CASSLGGQTEAFF

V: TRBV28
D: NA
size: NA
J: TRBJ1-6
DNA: TGTGCCAGCGCAACAGGGAAAAATTCACCCCTCCACTTT
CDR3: CASATGKNSPLHF

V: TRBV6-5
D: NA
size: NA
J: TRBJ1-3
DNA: TGTGCCAGCAGTTTCCGTGTGGCGGACACCATATATTTT
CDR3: CASSFRVADTIYF

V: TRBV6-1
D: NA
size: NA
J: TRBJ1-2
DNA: TGTGCCAGCAGTGAAGCAAGGTCCGGGGGTGGCTACACCTTC
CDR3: CASSEARSGGGYTF

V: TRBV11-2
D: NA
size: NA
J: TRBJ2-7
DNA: TGTGCCAGCAGCTTAGCGGACTTCACCTACGAGCAGTACTTC
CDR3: CASSLADFTYEQYF

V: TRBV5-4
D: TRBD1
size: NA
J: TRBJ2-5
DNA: TGTGCCAGCAGCCCCGGGACAGGGGGGAGGCGGGAGACCCAGTACTTC
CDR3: CASSPGTGGRRETQYF

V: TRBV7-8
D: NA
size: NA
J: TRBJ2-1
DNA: TGTGCCAGCAGCTTAGCGCGTGCAGGCAGGGCGAACAATGAGCAGTTCTTC
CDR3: CASSLARAGRANNEQFF

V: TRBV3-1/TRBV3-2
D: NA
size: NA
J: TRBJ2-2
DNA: TGTGCCAGCAGCCAAGGAGGGGGTTGGAACACCGGGGAGCTGTTTTTT
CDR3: CASSQGGGWNTGELFF

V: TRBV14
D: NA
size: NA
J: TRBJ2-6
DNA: TGTGCCAGCAGCCGGGGGCTCGGTTGGTCTGGGGCCAACGTCCTGACTTTC
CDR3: CASSRGLGWSGANVLTF

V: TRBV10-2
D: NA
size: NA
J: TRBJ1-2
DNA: TGCGCCAGCAGCCAGGGTTCCAGCTATGGCTACACCTTC
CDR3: CASSQGSSYGYTF

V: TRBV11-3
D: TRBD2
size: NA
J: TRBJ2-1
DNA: TGTGCCAGCAGCCGGAGGACCGGGACTAGCGACTACAATGAGCAGTTCTTC
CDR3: CASSRRTGTSDYNEQFF

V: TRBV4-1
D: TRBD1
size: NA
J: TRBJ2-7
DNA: TGCGCCAGCAGCCAAGATCGACAGGGAGCCTACGAGCAGTACTTC
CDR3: CASSQDRQGAYEQYF

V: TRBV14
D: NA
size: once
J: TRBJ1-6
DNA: TGTGCCAGCAGCCAAGTCCTTCCTTTTGGCTCACCCCTCCACTTT
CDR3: CASSQVLPFGSPLHF

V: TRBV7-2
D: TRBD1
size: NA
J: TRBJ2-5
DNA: TGTGCCAGCAGCCCGACAGGGTTAATTGTTCGGGAGACCCAGTACTTC
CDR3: CASSPTGLIVRETQYF

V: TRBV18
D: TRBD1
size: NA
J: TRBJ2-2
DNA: TGTGCCAGCTCACTCGGACAGGGTCGGACCGGGGAGCTGTTTTTT
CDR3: CASSLGQGRTGELFF

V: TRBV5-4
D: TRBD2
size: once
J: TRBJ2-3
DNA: TGTGCCAGCAGCCCATCTGGGTTAGCGGGGACTAGCACAGATACGCAGTATTTT
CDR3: CASSPSGLAGTSTDTQYF

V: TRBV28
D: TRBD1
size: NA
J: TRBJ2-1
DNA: TGTGCCAGCAGCAGGGGGTTAGGAAATGAGCAGTTCTTC
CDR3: CASSRGLGNEQFF

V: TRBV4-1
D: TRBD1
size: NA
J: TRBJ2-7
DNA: TGCGCCAGCAGCCAAGATCGCAGGACAGGGGTCTACGAGCAGTACTTC
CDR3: CASSQDRRTGVYEQYF

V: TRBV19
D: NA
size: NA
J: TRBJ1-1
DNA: TGTGCCAGTAGTTCGGAGCAGAACACTGAAGCTTTCTTT
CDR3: CASSSEQNTEAFF

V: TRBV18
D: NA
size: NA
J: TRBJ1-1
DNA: TGTGCCAGCTCACCTACCGCGGGGGGCTCGGGCACTGAAGCTTTCTTT
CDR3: CASSPTAGGSGTEAFF

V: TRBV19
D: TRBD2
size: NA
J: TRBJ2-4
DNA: TGTGCCAGTAGTGGAAGACTAGCGGGGGGAAGATTAGCCAAAAACATTCAGTACTTC
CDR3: CASSGRLAGGRLAKNIQYF

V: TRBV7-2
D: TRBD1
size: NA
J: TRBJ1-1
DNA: TGTGCCAGCAGTATGAACCGGGACAGATACACTGAAGCTTTCTTT
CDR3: CASSMNRDRYTEAFF

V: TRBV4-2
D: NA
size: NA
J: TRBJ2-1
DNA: TGTGCCAGCAGCCAAGATACGGCGGGGGCCTCCTACAATGAGCAGTTCTTC
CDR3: CASSQDTAGASYNEQFF

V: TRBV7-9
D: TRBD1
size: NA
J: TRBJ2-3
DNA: TGTGCCAGCAGCTTCATCGGGACAGGCACAGATACGCAGTATTTT
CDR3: CASSFIGTGTDTQYF